The following is a T cell receptor (beta chain) sequence with its context. This clone was observed once. Its antigen target is currently unknown. No clone much larger than this one lies a single base away; base qualities are absent. These data originate in a study of blood T cell repertoires in COVID-19 (dated by TCRdb to the early 2020s). Concerning the study at large: Collaborator samples came from the United States, Italy and Spain and covered acute and convalescent phases of COVID-19. The material from the prospective study consisted of cDNA or gDNA derived from T cells, B-cell-depleted T cells, or PBMCs. The dataset comprised deeply sampled blood TCRbeta repertoires from subjects exposed to, actively infected with, or recovered from COVID-19. The repertoires were released in a freely available public database meant as a resource for research on the immune response to SARS-CoV-2. The samples were drawn from two sources: the first 160 participants of the ongoing ImmuneRACE study, and 950 to 1,500 subjects contributed by 6 global collaborators. A de-identified subject ID, COVID-19 status, age in years and sex were almost always included in the sample metadata. HLA class I and class II types, where available, came from metadata supplied by the sample provider rather than from assay-based typing.

What the work shows at the level of the full study, not this receptor alone: How much clinical and demographic metadata was included differed by source and by participant, and the metadata was provided uncurated.

The immunoSEQ Assay, a bias-controlled multiplex PCR, was used to amplify TCRbeta CDR3 regions from genomic DNA. Turning to the authors' computational methods: Within the assay, amplification of reference gene primers was used to estimate how many nucleated cells each sample contained. To quantify the absolute abundance of each unique TCRbeta CDR3 rearrangement, sequence reads were collapsed and filtered. Productive Simpson clonality was computed per sample as the square root of Simpson's diversity index over productive rearrangements. Held by TCRdb, this immuneACCESS table contains in-frame sequences only and omits some clones. Under half of the omission traces to an unresolved V gene where checked; the cause of the rest is unknown. Clonal size and the V and J genes are those of that table, whereas D and trimming came from the DNA. Counted in this sample were some 150,000 clones; over 75% of them appeared once. 10% to 15% of the sample rests with the top ten.

CDR1 SEHNR and CDR2 FQNEAQ were looked up in the germline V gene (reference sequence). V and J lose 5 bases and 1 base, and a span of 9 bases separates them. Measured from the cysteine to the phenylalanine, the CDR3 is 14 residues long. Of the read, only the CDR3 DNA is kept; its 42 bases are in frame from base 1. Whole blood was collected in K2EDTA tubes by collaborating institutions according to the institutions' own protocols. Collaborator samples were shipped for TCRbeta analysis as frozen whole blood, isolated PBMCs, or DNA extracted from either sample type. What was sequenced was peripheral blood. The receptor's source is a man in his 60s with active or convalescent COVID-19. This receptor chain uses TRBV7-9 and TRBJ1-3; the D segment could be TRBD1, given 5 matching bases. Read as DNA, the sequence is TGTGCCAGCAGCCACTCAGGGTCTGGAAACACCATATATTTT. This codes for CASSHSGSGNTIYF. Where the CDR3 stops, the reference TRBV7-9 and TRBJ1-3 genes take over; the full variable domain is DTGVSQNPRHKITKRGQNVTFRCDPISEHNRLYWYRQTLGQGPEFLTYFQNEAQLEKSRLLSDRFSAERPKGSFSTLEIQRTEQGDSAMYLCASSHSGSGNTIYFGEGSWLTVV.